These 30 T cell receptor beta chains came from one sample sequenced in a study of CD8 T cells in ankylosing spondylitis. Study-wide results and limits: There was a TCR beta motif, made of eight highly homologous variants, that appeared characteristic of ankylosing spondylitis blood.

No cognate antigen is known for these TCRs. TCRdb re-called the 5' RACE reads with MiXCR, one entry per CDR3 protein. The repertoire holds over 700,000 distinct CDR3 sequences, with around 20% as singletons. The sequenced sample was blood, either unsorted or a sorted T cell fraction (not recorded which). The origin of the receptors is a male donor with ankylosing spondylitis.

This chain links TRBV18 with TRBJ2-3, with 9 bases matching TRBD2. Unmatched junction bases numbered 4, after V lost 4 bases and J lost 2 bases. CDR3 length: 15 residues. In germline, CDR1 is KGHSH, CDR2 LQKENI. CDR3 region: CASSLAGADTDTQYF. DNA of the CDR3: TGTGCCAGCTCACTAGCGGGAGCCGACACAGATACGCAGTATTTT. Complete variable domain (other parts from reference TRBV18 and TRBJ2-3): NAGVMQNPRHLVRRRGQEARLRCSPMKGHSHVYWYRQLPEEGLKFMVYLQKENIIDESGMPKERFSAEFPKEGPSILRIQQVVRGDSAAYFCASSLAGADTDTQYFGPGTRLTVL.

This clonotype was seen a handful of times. CDR3 protein: CASSLVAGEISTDTQYF. Written as DNA, the CDR3 is TGTGCCAGCAGCTTAGTGGCGGGGGAAATTAGCACAGATACGCAGTATTTT. V and J are TRBV13 and TRBJ2-3, with TRBD2 matching over 7 bases. V was clipped by 1 base and J by 0 bases; unmatched bases: 7. Germline V gene lookup returns CDR1 PRHDT and CDR2 FYEKMQ (reference sequence). This CDR3 is 17 amino acids long.

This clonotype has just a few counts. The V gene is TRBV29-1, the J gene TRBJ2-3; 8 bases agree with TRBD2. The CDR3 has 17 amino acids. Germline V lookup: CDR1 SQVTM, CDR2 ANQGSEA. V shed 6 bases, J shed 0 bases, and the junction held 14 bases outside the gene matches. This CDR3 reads CSVPKTGGSRSTDTQYF. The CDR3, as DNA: TGCAGCGTCCCCAAGACGGGGGGGTCGCGTAGCACAGATACGCAGTATTTT.

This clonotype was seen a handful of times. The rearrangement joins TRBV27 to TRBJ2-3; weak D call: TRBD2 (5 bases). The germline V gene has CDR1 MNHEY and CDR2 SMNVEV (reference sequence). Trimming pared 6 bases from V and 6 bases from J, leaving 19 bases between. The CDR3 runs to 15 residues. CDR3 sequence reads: CASRGSDPFPDTQYF. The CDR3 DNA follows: TGTGCCAGCAGGGGGAGTGACCCCTTCCCTGATACGCAGTATTTT.

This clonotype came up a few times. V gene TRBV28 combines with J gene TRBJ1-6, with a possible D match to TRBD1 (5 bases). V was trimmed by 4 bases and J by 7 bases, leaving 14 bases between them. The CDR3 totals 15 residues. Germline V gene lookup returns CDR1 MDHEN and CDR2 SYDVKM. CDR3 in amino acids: CASSSRATFNSPLHF. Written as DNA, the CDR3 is TGTGCCAGCAGTTCCAGGGCAACCTTCAATTCACCCCTCCACTTT.

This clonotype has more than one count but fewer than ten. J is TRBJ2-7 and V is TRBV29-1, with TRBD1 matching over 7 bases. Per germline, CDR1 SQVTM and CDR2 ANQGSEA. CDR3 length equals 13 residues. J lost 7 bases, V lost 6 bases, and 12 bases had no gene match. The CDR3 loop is CSVTRQGPEEQYF. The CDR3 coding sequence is TGCAGCGTGACCAGACAGGGACCTGAGGAGCAGTACTTC.

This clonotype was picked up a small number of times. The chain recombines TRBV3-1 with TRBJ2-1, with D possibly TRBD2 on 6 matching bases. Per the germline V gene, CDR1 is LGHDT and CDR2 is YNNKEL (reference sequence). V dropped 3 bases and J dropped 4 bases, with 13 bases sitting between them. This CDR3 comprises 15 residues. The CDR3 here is CASSHWRDAYNEQFF. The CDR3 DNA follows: TGTGCCAGCAGCCACTGGAGGGACGCATACAATGAGCAGTTCTTC.

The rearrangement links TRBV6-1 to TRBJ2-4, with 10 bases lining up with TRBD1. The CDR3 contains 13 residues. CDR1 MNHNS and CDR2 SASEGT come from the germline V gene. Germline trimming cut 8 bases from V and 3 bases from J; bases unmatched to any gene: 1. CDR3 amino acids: CASGQGVKNIQYF. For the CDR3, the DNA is TGTGCCAGCGGACAGGGGGTCAAAAACATTCAGTACTTC.

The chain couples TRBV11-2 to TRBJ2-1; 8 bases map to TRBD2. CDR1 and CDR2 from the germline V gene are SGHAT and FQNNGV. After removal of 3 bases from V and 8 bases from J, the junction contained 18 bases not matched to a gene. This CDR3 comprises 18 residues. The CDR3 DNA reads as TGTGCCAGCAGCTTCTATGGGGGGGCTCGCCTAGCGGGTGATGAGCAGTTCTTC. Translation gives CASSFYGGARLAGDEQFF.

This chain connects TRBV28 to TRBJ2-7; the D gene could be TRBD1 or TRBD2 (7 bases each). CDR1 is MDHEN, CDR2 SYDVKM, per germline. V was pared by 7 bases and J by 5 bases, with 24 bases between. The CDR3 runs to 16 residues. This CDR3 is CASTPPSGTVVDEQYF. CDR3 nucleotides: TGTGCCAGCACCCCTCCCAGCGGGACAGTAGTTGACGAGCAGTACTTC.

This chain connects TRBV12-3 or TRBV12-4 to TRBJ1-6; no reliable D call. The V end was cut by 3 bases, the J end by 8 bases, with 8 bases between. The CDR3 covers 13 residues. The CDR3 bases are TGTGCCAGCAGTTTTGGTGGGGATTCACCCCTCCACTTT. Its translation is CASSFGGDSPLHF.

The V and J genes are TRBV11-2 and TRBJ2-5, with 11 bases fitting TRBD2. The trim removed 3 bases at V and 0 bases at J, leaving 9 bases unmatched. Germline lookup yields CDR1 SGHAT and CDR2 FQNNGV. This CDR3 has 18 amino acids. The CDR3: CASSLGTSGLAYQETQYF. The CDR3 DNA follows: TGTGCCAGCAGCTTGGGGACTAGCGGACTAGCTTACCAAGAGACCCAGTACTTC.

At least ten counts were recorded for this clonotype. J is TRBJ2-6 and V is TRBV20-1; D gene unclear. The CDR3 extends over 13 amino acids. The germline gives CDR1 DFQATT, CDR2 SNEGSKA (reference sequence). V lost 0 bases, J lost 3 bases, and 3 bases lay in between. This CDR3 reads CSARDLGANVLTF. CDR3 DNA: TGCAGTGCTAGAGATCTTGGGGCCAACGTCCTGACTTTC.

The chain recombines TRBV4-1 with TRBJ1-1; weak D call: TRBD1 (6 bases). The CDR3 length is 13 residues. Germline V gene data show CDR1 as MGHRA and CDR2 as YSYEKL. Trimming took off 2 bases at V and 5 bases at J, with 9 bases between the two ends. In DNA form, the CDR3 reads TGCGCCAGCAGCCAAATAGGGGGAACTGAAGCTTTCTTT. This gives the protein CASSQIGGTEAFF.

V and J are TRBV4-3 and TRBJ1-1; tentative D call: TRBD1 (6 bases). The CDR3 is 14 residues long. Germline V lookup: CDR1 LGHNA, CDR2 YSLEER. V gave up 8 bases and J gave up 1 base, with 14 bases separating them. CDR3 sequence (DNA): TGCGCCAGCGGTTACAGGGTAGGGAACACTGAAGCTTTCTTT. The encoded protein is CASGYRVGNTEAFF.

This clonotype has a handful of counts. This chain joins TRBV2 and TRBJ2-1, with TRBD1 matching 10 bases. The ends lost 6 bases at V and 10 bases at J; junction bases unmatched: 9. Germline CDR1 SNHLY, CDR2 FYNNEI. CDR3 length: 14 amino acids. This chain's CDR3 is CASRKTGGSLEQFF. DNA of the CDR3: TGTGCCAGCAGAAAGACAGGGGGCTCGCTGGAGCAGTTCTTC.

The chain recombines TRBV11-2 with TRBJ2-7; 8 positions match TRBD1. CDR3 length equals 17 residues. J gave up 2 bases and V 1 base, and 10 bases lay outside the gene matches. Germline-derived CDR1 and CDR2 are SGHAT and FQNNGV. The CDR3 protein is CASSLVFQGAPAYEQYF. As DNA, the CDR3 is TGTGCCAGCAGCTTAGTCTTCCAGGGGGCGCCGGCCTACGAGCAGTACTTC.

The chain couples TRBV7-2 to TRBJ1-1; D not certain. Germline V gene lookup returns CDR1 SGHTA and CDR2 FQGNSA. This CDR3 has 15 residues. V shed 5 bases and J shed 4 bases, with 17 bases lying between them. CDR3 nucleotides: TGTGCCAGCAGCGCGCCCCCGGGGTCCATCACTGAAGCTTTCTTT. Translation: CASSAPPGSITEAFF.

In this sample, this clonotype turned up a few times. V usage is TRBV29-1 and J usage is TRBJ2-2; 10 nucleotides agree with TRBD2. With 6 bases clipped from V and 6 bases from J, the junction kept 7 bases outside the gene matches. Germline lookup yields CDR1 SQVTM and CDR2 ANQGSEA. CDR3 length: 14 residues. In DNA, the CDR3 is TGCAGCGTCAAGCGGGAGGGCCGAGCCGGGGAGCTGTTTTTT. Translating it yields CSVKREGRAGELFF.

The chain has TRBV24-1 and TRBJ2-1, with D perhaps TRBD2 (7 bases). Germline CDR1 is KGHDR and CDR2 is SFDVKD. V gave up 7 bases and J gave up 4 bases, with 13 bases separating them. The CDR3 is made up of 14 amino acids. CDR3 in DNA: TGTGCCACCAGCGGGGGGCGAAGGTACAATGAGCAGTTCTTC. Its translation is CATSGGRRYNEQFF.

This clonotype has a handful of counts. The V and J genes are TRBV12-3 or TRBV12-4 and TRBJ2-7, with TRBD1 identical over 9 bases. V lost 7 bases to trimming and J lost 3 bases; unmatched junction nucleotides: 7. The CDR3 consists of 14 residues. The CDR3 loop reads CASTRQGVGYEQYF. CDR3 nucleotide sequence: TGTGCCAGCACCAGACAGGGGGTGGGCTACGAGCAGTACTTC.

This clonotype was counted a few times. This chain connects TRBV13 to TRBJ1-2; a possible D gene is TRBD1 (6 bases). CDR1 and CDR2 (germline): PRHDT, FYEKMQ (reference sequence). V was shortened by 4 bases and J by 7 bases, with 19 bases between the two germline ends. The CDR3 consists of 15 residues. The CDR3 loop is CASSSGRWGAPGYTF. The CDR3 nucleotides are TGTGCCAGCAGCTCGGGACGCTGGGGGGCCCCTGGCTACACCTTC.

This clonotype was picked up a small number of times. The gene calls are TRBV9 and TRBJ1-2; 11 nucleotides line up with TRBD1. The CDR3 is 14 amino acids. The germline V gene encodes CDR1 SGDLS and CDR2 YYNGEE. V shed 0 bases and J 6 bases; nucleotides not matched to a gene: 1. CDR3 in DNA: TGTGCCAGCAGCGTAGGGACAGGGGGCCATGGCTACACCTTC. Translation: CASSVGTGGHGYTF.

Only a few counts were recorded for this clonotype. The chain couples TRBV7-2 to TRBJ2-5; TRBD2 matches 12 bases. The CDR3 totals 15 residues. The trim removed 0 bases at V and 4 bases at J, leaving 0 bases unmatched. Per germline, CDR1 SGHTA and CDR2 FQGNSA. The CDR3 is CASSLAGLAGETQYF. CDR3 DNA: TGTGCCAGCAGCTTAGCGGGACTAGCGGGAGAGACCCAGTACTTC.

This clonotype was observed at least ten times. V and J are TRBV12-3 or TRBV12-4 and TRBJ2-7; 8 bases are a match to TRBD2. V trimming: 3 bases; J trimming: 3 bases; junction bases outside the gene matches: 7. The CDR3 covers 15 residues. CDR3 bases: TGTGCCAGCAGTTTCTCGGCTAGCGGGTTCTACGAGCAGTACTTC. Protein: CASSFSASGFYEQYF.

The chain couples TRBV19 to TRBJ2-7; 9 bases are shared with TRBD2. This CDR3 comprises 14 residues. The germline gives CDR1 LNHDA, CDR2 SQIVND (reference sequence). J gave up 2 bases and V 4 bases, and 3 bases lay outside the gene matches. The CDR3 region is CASSNSGGPYEQYF. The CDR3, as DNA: TGTGCCAGTAGTAATAGCGGGGGTCCCTACGAGCAGTACTTC.

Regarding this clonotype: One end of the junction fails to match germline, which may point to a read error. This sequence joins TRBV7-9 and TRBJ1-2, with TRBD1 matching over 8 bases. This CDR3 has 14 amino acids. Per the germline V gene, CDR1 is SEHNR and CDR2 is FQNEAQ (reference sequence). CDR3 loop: CASSSETGVAGNTF. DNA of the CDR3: TGTGCCAGCAGCTCCGAGACAGGGGTCGCTGGCAACACCTTC.

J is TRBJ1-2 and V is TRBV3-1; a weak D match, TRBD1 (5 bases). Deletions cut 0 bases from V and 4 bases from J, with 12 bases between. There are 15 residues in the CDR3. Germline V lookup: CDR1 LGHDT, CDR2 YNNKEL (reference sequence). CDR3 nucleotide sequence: TGTGCCAGCAGCCAAGACTTAAGGGACCCCTATGGCTACACCTTC. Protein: CASSQDLRDPYGYTF. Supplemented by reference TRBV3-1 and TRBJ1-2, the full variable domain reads DTAVSQTPKYLVTQMGNDKSIKCEQNLGHDTMYWYKQDSKKFLKIMFSYNNKELIINETVPNRFSPKSPDKAHLNLHINSLELGDSAVYFCASSQDLRDPYGYTFGSGTRLTVV.

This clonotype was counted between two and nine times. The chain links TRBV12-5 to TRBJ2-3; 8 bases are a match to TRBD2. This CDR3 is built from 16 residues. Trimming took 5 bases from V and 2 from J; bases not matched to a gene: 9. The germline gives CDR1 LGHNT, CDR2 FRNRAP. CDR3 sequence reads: CASGPGGRVVTDTQYF. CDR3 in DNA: TGTGCTAGTGGTCCGGGGGGGAGGGTGGTCACAGATACGCAGTATTTT.

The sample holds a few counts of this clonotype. CDR3 bases: TGTGCCAGCTCGCTAGCGGGATGGTTAAATGAGCAGTTCTTC. Its protein is CASSLAGWLNEQFF. V is TRBV7-8 and J is TRBJ2-1, with TRBD2 matching 9 bases. Germline trimming cut 8 bases from V and 7 bases from J; bases unmatched to any gene: 9. The CDR3 loop spans 14 amino acids. The germline V gene encodes CDR1 SGHVS and CDR2 FQNEAQ. The full variable domain, rest sourced from reference TRBV7-8 and TRBJ2-1, is GAGVSQSPRYKVAKRGQDVALRCDPISGHVSLFWYQQALGQGPEFLTYFQNEAQLDKSGLPSDRFFAERPEGSVSTLKIQRTQQEDSAVYLCASSLAGWLNEQFFGPGTRLTVL.